Ten or more counts support the clone carrying this T cell receptor (beta chain). No antigen is known for it. This CDR3 region has 13 residues. V lost 6 bases and J lost 4; bases outside the gene matches: 5. Germline V CDR1 and CDR2: DFQATT, SNEGSKA (reference sequence). This sample stems from a study of glioma-infiltrating T cells. Study findings and constraints: Non-neoplastic patients had below-expected tissue-blood divergence, while all gliomas exceeded expectation. Tissue and blood shared very few CDR3 sequences.

Amplification of TCR alpha and beta CDR3 regions from RNA used iRepertoire nested multiplex PCR. Tissue mRNA or PBMC total RNA, about 90-400 ng, went into one-step reverse transcription and amplification. From the multiplex PCR reads, TCRdb called clonotypes with MiXCR, one entry per CDR3 protein. Among about 130,000 distinct CDR3 sequences listed, around 25% were seen once. Sequenced input: glioma tissue, nonneoplastic brain tissue, or PBMCs (not recorded which). The sequence was obtained from a human donor with low-grade glioma or glioblastoma, undergoing nonglioma brain surgery, or in good health (not recorded which). The V call is TRBV20-1, the J call TRBJ1-5, with 8 nucleotides matching TRBD1. In DNA form, the CDR3 reads TGCAGTGCGCCCCGACAGGGGAATCAGCCCCAGCATTTT. It encodes CSAPRQGNQPQHF.